This T cell receptor beta chain was identified during a study of T cells in tuberculosis. Sequenced by immunoSEQ multiplex PCR; TCRdb stores in-frame clones only, minus some. The table lists 55,000 to 65,000 clones, roughly 79% of them singletons, with around 13% in the top ten. The CDR3 is 17 residues long. Trimming at V came to 0 bases and at J to 5 bases, leaving 7 bases not matched to a gene. Looked up from germline, CDR1 is LNHNV and CDR2 is YYDKDF (reference sequence). After thawing and overnight rest, PBMC were stained with GMM-loaded CD1B tetramer, viability dye and anti-CD3 for sorting. The lipid loaded on the CD1B tetramers was C32 glucose monomycolate from Rhodococcus equi.

This chain uses TRBV15 with TRBJ2-2; the match to TRBD2 covers 9 bases. The sequenced material came from CD1b-GMM tetramer-negative cells sorted from PBMCs. The receptor's source is an adult woman with latent tuberculosis. The chain's CDR3 is CATSRDFLAGRTGELFF. The CDR3 coding sequence is TGTGCCACCAGCAGAGATTTCCTAGCGGGGCGGACCGGGGAGCTGTTTTTT.